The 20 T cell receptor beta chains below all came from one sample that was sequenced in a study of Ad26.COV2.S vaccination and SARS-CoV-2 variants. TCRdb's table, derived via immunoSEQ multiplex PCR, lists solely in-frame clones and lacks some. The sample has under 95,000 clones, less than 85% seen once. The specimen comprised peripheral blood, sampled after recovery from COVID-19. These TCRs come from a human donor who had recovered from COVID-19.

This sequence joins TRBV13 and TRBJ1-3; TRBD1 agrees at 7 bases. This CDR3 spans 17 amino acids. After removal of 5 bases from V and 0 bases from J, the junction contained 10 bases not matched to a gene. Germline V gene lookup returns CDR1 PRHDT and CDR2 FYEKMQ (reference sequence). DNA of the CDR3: TGTGCCAGCAGCGCAAGACAGGGAAGAAGCTCTGGAAACACCATATATTTT. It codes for CASSARQGRSSGNTIYF.

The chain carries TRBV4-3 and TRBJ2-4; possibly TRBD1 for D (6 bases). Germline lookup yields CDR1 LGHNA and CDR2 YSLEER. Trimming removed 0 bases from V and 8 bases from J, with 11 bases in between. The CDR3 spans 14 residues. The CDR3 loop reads CASSQDHRVHIQYF. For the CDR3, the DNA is TGCGCCAGCAGCCAAGATCACAGGGTCCACATTCAGTACTTC.

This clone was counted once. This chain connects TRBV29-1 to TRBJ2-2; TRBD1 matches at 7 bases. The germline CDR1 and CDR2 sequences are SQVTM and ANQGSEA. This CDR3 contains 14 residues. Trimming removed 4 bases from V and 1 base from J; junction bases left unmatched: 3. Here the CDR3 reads CSVGQGVNTGELFF. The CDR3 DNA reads TGCAGCGTTGGACAGGGAGTGAACACCGGGGAGCTGTTTTTT.

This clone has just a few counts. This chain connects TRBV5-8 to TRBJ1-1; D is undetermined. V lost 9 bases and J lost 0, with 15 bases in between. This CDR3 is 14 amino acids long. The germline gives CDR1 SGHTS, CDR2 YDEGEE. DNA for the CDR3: TGTGCCATTGCGCGTCTCCCATTGAACACTGAAGCTTTCTTT. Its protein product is CAIARLPLNTEAFF.

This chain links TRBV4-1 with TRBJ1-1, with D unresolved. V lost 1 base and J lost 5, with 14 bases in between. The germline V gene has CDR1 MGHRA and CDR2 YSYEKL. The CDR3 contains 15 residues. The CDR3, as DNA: TGCGCCAGCAGCCAAGTTCGCAGGCTGAGTACTGAAGCTTTCTTT. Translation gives CASSQVRRLSTEAFF.

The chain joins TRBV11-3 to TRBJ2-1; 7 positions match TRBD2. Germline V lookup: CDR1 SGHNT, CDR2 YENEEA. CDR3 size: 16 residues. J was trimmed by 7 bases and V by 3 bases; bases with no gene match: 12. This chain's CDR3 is CASSFRGREIGNEQFF. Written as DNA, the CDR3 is TGTGCCAGCAGCTTCCGCGGGCGGGAGATCGGGAATGAGCAGTTCTTC.

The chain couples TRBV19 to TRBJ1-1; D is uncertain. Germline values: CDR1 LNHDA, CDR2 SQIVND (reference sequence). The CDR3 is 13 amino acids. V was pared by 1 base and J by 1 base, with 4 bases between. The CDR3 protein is CASSIGGNTEAFF. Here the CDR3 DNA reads TGTGCCAGTAGTATAGGGGGGAACACTGAAGCTTTCTTT. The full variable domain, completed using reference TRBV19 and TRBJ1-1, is DGGITQSPKYLFRKEGQNVTLSCEQNLNHDAMYWYRQDPGQGLRLIYYSQIVNDFQKGDIAEGYSVSREKKESFPLTVTSAQKNPTAFYLCASSIGGNTEAFFGQGTRLTVV.

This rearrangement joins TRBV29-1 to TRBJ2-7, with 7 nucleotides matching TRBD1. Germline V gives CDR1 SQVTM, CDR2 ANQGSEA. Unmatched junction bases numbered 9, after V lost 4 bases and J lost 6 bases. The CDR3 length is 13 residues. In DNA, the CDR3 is TGCAGCGTTGGTTTAGGGGGCTACGTCGAGCAGTACTTC. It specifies CSVGLGGYVEQYF.

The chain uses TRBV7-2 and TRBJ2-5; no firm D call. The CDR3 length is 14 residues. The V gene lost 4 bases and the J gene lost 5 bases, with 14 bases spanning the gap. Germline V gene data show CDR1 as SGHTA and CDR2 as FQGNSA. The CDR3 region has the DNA TGTGCCAGCAGCTCCAGGTACGGGCGGGAGACCCAGTACTTC. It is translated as CASSSRYGRETQYF.

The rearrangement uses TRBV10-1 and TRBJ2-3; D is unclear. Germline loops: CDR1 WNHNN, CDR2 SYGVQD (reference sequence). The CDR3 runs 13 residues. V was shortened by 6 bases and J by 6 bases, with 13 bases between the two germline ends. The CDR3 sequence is CASSSFTSDTQYF. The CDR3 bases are TGCGCCAGCAGCTCGTTTACTTCGGATACGCAGTATTTT.

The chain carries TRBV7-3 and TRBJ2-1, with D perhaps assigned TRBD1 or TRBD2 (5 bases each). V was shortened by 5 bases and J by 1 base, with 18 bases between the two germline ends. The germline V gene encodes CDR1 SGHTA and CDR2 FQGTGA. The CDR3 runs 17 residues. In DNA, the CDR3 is TGTGCCAGCAGCCCACAGTTCATGGGGGATTCCTACAATGAGCAGTTCTTC. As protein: CASSPQFMGDSYNEQFF.

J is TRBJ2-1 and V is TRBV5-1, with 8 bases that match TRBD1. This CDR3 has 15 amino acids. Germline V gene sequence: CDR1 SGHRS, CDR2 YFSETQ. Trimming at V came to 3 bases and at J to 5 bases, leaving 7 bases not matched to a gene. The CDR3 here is CASSWNGQGHNEQFF. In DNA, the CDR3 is TGCGCCAGCAGCTGGAACGGACAGGGTCACAATGAGCAGTTCTTC.

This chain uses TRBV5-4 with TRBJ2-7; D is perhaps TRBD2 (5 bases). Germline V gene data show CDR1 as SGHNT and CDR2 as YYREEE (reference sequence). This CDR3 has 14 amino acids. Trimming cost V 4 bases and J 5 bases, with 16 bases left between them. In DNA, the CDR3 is TGTGCCAGCAGCCGCGAACTATCGGGGAACGAGCAGTACTTC. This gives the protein CASSRELSGNEQYF.

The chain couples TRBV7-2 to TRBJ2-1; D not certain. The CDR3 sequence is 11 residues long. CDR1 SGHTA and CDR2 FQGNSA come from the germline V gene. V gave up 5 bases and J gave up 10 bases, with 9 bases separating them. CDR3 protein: CASSHGLEQFF. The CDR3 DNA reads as TGTGCCAGCAGCCACGGATTAGAGCAGTTCTTC. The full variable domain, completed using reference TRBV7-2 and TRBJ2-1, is GAGVSQSPSNKVTEKGKDVELRCDPISGHTALYWYRQSLGQGLEFLIYFQGNSAPDKSGLPSDRFSAERTGGSVSTLTIQRTQQEDSAVYLCASSHGLEQFFGPGTRLTVL.

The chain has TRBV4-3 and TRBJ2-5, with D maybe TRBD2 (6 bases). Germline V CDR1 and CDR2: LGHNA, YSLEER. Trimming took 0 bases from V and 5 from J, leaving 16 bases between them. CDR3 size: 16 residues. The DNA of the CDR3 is TGCGCCAGCAGCCAAGATTACACTAGCTGGATGGAGACCCAGTACTTC. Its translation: CASSQDYTSWMETQYF.

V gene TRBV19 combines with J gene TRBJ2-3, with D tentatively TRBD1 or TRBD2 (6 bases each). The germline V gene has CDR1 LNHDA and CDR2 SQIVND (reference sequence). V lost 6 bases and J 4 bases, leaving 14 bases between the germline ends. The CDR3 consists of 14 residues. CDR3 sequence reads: CASRPGGEADTQYF. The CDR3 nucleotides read TGTGCCAGTAGACCCGGGGGCGAGGCAGATACGCAGTATTTT.

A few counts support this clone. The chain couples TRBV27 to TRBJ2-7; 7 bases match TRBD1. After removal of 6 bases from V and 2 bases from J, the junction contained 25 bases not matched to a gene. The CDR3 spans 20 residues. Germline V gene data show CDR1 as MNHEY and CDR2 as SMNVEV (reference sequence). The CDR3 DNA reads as TGTGCCAGCAGCCCCGACAACACAATGCGATACAGGGGTAGAGCCTACGAGCAGTACTTC. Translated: CASSPDNTMRYRGRAYEQYF.

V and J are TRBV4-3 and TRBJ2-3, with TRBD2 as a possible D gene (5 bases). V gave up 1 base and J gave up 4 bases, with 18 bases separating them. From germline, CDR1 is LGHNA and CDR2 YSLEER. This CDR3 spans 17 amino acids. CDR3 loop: CASSQAPLAGGPDTQYF. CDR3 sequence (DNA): TGCGCCAGCAGCCAAGCTCCCCTGGCGGGCGGCCCAGATACGCAGTATTTT.

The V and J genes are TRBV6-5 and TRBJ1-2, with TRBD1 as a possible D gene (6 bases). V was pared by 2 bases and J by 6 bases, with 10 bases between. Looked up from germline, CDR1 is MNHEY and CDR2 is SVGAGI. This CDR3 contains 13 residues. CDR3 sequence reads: CASSYLRGNGYTF. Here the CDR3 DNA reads TGTGCCAGCAGTTACCTCAGGGGTAATGGCTACACCTTC.

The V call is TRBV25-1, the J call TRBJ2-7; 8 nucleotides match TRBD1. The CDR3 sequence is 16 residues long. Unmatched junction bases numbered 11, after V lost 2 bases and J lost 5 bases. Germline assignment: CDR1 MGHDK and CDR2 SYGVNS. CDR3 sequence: CASSEPRTGQSDEQYF. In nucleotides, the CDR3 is TGTGCCAGCAGTGAACCCCGGACAGGGCAGAGCGACGAGCAGTACTTC.